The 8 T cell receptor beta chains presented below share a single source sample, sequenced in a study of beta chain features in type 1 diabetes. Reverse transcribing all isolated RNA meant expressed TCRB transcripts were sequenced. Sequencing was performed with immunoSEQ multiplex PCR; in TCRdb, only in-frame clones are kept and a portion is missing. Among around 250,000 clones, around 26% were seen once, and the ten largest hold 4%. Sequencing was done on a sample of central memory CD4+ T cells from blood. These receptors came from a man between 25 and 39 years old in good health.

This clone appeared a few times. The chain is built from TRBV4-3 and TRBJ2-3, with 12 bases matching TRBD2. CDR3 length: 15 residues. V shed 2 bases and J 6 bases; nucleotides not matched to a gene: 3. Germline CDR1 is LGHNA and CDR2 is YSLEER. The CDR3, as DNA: TGCGCCAGCAGCCAACTAGCGGGAGGGGTGGATACGCAGTATTTT. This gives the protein CASSQLAGGVDTQYF.

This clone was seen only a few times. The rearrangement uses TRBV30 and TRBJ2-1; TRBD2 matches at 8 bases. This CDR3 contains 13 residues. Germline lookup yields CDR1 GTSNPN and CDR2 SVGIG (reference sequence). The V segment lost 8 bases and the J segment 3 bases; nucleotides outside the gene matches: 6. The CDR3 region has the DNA TGTGCCAGTAGCGGGGCCCACTACAATGAGCAGTTCTTC. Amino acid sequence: CASSGAHYNEQFF.

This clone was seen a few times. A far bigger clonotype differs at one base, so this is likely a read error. CDR3 sequence reads: CIAESKGYEQYF. CDR3 DNA: TGCATCGCCGAAAGTAAAGGCTACGAGCAGTACTTC. The chain uses TRBV29-1 and TRBJ2-7; no reliable D call. Looked up from germline, CDR1 is SQVTM and CDR2 is ANQGSEA. The CDR3 is 12 amino acids.

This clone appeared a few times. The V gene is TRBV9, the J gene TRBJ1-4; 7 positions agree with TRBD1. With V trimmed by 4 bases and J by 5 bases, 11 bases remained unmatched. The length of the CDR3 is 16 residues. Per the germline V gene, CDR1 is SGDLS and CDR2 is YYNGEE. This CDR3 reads CASSPPLRGQNEKLFF. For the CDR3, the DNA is TGTGCCAGCAGCCCCCCTCTACGGGGACAGAATGAAAAACTGTTTTTT.

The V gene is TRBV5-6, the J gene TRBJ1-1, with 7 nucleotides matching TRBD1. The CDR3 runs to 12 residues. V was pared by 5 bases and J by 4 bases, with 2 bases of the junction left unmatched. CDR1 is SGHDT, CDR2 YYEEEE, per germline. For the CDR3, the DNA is TGTGCCAGCAGGCACAGGGGCACTGAAGCTTTCTTT. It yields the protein CASRHRGTEAFF. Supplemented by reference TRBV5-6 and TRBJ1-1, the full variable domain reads DAGVTQSPTHLIKTRGQQVTLRCSPKSGHDTVSWYQQALGQGPQFIFQYYEEEERQRGNFPDRFSGHQFPNYSSELNVNALLLGDSALYLCASRHRGTEAFFGQGTRLTVV.

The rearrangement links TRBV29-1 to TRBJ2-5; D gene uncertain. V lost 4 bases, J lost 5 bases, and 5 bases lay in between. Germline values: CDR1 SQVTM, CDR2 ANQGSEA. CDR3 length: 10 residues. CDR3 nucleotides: TGCAGCGTTGCGATTGAGACCCAGTACTTC. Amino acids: CSVAIETQYF.

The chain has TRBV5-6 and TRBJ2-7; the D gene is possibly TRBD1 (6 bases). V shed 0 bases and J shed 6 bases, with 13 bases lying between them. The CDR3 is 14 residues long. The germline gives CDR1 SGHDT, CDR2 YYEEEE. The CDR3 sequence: CASSLALGHLEQYF. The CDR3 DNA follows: TGTGCCAGCAGCTTGGCCCTGGGACACCTCGAGCAGTACTTC.

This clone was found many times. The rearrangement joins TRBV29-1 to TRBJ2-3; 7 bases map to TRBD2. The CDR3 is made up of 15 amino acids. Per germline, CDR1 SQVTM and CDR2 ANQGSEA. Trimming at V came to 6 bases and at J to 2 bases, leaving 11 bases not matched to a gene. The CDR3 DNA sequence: TGCAGCGTGAGCCTAAGGGGAGGGGTCACAGATACGCAGTATTTT. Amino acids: CSVSLRGGVTDTQYF.